The 20 T cell receptor beta chains presented below share a single source sample, sequenced in a study of PD-1 blockade in classical Hodgkin lymphoma. Documented time point: cycle 4 day 1 (C4D1), after more than five weeks of nivolumab. There was relapse after autologous stem cell transplantation in every patient, and there was variation in brentuximab vedotin exposure. Profiled with immunoSEQ multiplex PCR; TCRdb holds only in-frame clones, not every one. The data show about 93,000 clones, around four fifths seen once. Specimen: peripheral blood mononuclear cells (PBMCs), collected before the fourth cycle of nivolumab. The receptors were sampled from a human donor with classical Hodgkin lymphoma.

The chain joins TRBV6-5 to TRBJ2-7, with D possibly TRBD1 on 5 matching bases. V was shortened by 6 bases and J by 1 base, with 7 bases between the two germline ends. The CDR3 is 12 amino acids. Germline loops: CDR1 MNHEY, CDR2 SVGAGI. CDR3 coding DNA: TGTGCCAGCAGGACAGAGTCCTACGAGCAGTACTTC. Protein sequence: CASRTESYEQYF.

The chain joins TRBV15 to TRBJ1-1, with 9 bases identical to TRBD1. There are 16 residues in the CDR3. V shed 0 bases and J 5 bases; nucleotides not matched to a gene: 7. CDR1 LNHNV and CDR2 YYDKDF come from the germline V gene (reference sequence). CDR3 nucleotides: TGTGCCACCAGCAGAGATAGGGGACAGGGATTTACTGAAGCTTTCTTT. It yields the protein CATSRDRGQGFTEAFF.

This chain connects TRBV11-2 to TRBJ2-1, with 8 bases aligning to TRBD1. Unmatched junction bases numbered 6, after V lost 5 bases and J lost 6 bases. This CDR3 contains 14 residues. The germline V gene encodes CDR1 SGHAT and CDR2 FQNNGV. The CDR3 here is CASSRGQGPNEQFF. The CDR3 coding sequence is TGTGCCAGCAGCAGAGGACAGGGTCCCAATGAGCAGTTCTTC.

The chain recombines TRBV5-6 with TRBJ2-1; D is perhaps TRBD2 (5 bases). The CDR3 sequence is 16 residues long. Trimming stripped 0 bases from V and 2 bases from J, with 12 bases between. CDR1 and CDR2 (germline): SGHDT, YYEEEE. The CDR3, as DNA: TGTGCCAGCAGCTTGGTAGTTAGCGCGACCTACAATGAGCAGTTCTTC. It encodes CASSLVVSATYNEQFF.

The V call is TRBV4-2, the J call TRBJ2-3; D might be TRBD1 (5 bases). This CDR3 comprises 14 residues. V lost 0 bases, J lost 2 bases, and 6 bases lay in between. Germline lookup yields CDR1 LGHNA and CDR2 YNFKEQ. The CDR3 DNA reads as TGTGCCAGCAGCCAAGAGGACATCACAGATACGCAGTATTTT. It specifies CASSQEDITDTQYF.

V gene TRBV28 combines with J gene TRBJ2-7, with 9 bases matching TRBD1. CDR1 is MDHEN, CDR2 SYDVKM, per germline. V lost 6 bases, J lost 2 bases, and 8 bases stayed unmatched. This CDR3 contains 15 residues. The CDR3 protein is CASSPSGTGTYEQYF. The CDR3 nucleotides are TGTGCCAGCAGCCCATCCGGGACAGGGACCTACGAGCAGTACTTC.

This clone has a handful of counts. The chain joins TRBV10-3 to TRBJ1-1; a weak D match, TRBD1 (5 bases). Trimming took 7 bases from V and 1 from J, leaving 22 bases between them. CDR3 length: 17 residues. Per germline, CDR1 ENHRY and CDR2 SYGVKD. CDR3 nucleotide sequence: TGTGCCATCACCCGGTGGGGGACTCCTTCTACGAACACTGAAGCTTTCTTT. This sequence encodes CAITRWGTPSTNTEAFF.

CDR3 residues: CASSPAGTGYGYTF. In DNA, the CDR3 is TGTGCCAGCTCACCAGCCGGGACAGGCTATGGCTACACCTTC. The V call is TRBV18, the J call TRBJ1-2, with 8 positions matching TRBD1. The junction had 3 bases not matched to a gene; V was cut back by 2 bases and J by 4 bases. This CDR3 region has 14 residues. Germline CDR1 is KGHSH and CDR2 is LQKENI.

The J gene is TRBJ2-3, the V gene TRBV10-3, with D perhaps assigned TRBD1 or TRBD2 (5 bases each). The germline V gene encodes CDR1 ENHRY and CDR2 SYGVKD. CDR3 length: 15 residues. Trimming took 3 bases from V and 1 from J, leaving 11 bases between them. This CDR3 reads CAISDSQGGTDTQYF. CDR3 nucleotides: TGTGCCATCAGTGATTCCCAGGGAGGCACAGATACGCAGTATTTT.

In this sample, this clone turned up once. V usage is TRBV5-1 and J usage is TRBJ2-7; 7 nucleotides match TRBD1. CDR3 size: 12 residues. V dropped 3 bases and J dropped 5; count of bases not matched to a gene: 2. Per the germline V gene, CDR1 is SGHRS and CDR2 is YFSETQ. The CDR3 DNA reads as TGCGCCAGCAGCTCGACAGGGAACGAGCAGTACTTC. Its translation: CASSSTGNEQYF.

This chain connects TRBV2 to TRBJ2-7; D is uncertain. This CDR3 contains 13 residues. V was shortened by 5 bases and J by 0 bases, with 8 bases between the two germline ends. CDR1 and CDR2 (germline): SNHLY, FYNNEI. For the CDR3, the DNA is TGTGCCAGCAGTCGTCACAGCTCCTACGAGCAGTACTTC. Translated, it gives CASSRHSSYEQYF.

This chain connects TRBV30 to TRBJ2-7, with unresolved D. Trimming removed 4 bases from V and 6 bases from J, with 19 bases in between. Germline lookup yields CDR1 GTSNPN and CDR2 SVGIG (reference sequence). CDR3 size: 14 residues. CDR3 sequence: CAWTPPSSVSEQYF. CDR3 bases: TGTGCCTGGACCCCCCCGTCTAGTGTCTCCGAGCAGTACTTC. The whole variable domain, filled in from reference TRBV30 and TRBJ2-7, reads SQTIHQWPATLVQPVGSPLSLECTVEGTSNPNLYWYRQAAGRGLQLLFYSVGIGQISSEVPQNLSASRPQDRQFILSSKKLLLSDSGFYLCAWTPPSSVSEQYFGPGTRLTVT.

The chain uses TRBV11-2 and TRBJ1-1; D is unclear. Trimming took 2 bases from V and 4 from J, leaving 8 bases between them. The germline V gene encodes CDR1 SGHAT and CDR2 FQNNGV. This CDR3 is 13 amino acids long. For the CDR3, the DNA is TGTGCCAGCAGCTTAAAGGGTGCCACTGAAGCTTTCTTT. This translates into CASSLKGATEAFF.

The rearrangement joins TRBV7-2 to TRBJ1-2, with D tentatively TRBD1 (5 bases). Germline CDR1 reads SGHTA; CDR2 reads FQGNSA. V shed 5 bases and J shed 8 bases, with 15 bases lying between them. The CDR3 loop spans 13 amino acids. CDR3 nucleotides: TGTGCCAGCAGCCCCACTCCGGGGGTAGGCTACACCTTC. It translates to CASSPTPGVGYTF.

The genes are TRBV7-3 and TRBJ2-7; TRBD2 is a possible D gene (5 bases). There are 14 residues in the CDR3. Germline V CDR1 and CDR2: SGHTA, FQGTGA. The V end lost 5 bases, the J end lost 1 base, and 12 bases lay between the germline ends. CDR3: CASSRPAVSYEQYF. The CDR3 nucleotides are TGTGCCAGCAGCCGACCAGCGGTGTCCTACGAGCAGTACTTC. The variable domain in full, completed from reference TRBV7-3 and TRBJ2-7, reads GAGVSQTPSNKVTEKGKYVELRCDPISGHTALYWYRQSLGQGPEFLIYFQGTGAADDSGLPNDRFFAVRPEGSVSTLKIQRTERGDSAVYLCASSRPAVSYEQYFGPGTRLTVT.

CDR3 in amino acids: CASRGALDGELFF. The CDR3 nucleotides read TGTGCCAGCAGAGGCGCGCTTGACGGGGAGCTGTTTTTT. The chain uses TRBV14 and TRBJ2-2; D not certain. V gave up 6 bases and J gave up 7 bases, with 12 bases separating them. The CDR3 runs to 13 residues. The V gene's germline CDR1 is SGHDN and CDR2 FVKESK.

The chain joins TRBV6-5 to TRBJ1-2, with D possibly TRBD1 on 6 matching bases. Germline CDR1 is MNHEY and CDR2 is SVGAGI. The CDR3 extends over 15 amino acids. The V end was cut by 0 bases, the J end by 8 bases, with 16 bases between. The CDR3 spells CASSYSTQGTNGYTF. As DNA, the CDR3 is TGTGCCAGCAGTTACTCGACCCAGGGGACGAACGGCTACACCTTC.

This sequence joins TRBV6-1 and TRBJ2-1; unclear D gene. CDR1 and CDR2 from the germline V gene are MNHNS and SASEGT. Trimming removed 3 bases at V and 0 bases at J, with 9 bases between. This CDR3 has 15 amino acids. The CDR3, as DNA: TGTGCCAGCAGTGAGGCTGTCAGCTCCTACAATGAGCAGTTCTTC. This translates into CASSEAVSSYNEQFF.

The V gene is TRBV9, the J gene TRBJ1-2; D gene ambiguous. This CDR3 is 14 amino acids long. Trimming left V 0 bases short and J 4 bases short, with 10 bases between. Per the germline V gene, CDR1 is SGDLS and CDR2 is YYNGEE. The CDR3 coding sequence is TGTGCCAGCAGCGTAGATTGGGTTCCCTATGGCTACACCTTC. Translating it yields CASSVDWVPYGYTF.

J is TRBJ1-3 and V is TRBV11-2, with 8 bases matching TRBD1. CDR1 is SGHAT, CDR2 FQNNGV, per germline. V trimming: 3 bases; J trimming: 6 bases; junction bases outside the gene matches: 1. This CDR3 comprises 13 residues. The CDR3 DNA follows: TGTGCCAGCAGCTTGGACAGGGCAAACACCATATATTTT. This codes for CASSLDRANTIYF. Variable domain in full (rest from reference TRBV11-2 and TRBJ1-3): EAGVAQSPRYKIIEKRQSVAFWCNPISGHATLYWYQQILGQGPKLLIQFQNNGVVDDSQLPKDRFSAERLKGVDSTLKIQPAKLEDSAVYLCASSLDRANTIYFGEGSWLTVV.